This entry concerns a single TCR beta chain. This clone was found once. The target of this receptor is not known. Base qualities are not at hand, and no much larger clone is one base apart. Including the terminal cysteine and phenylalanine, the CDR3 comprises 15 residues. The CDR3 DNA has 45 bases and is translated from base 1. The germline V gene gives CDR1 as SQVTM and CDR2 as ANQGSEA. Trimmed from V: 2 bases; trimmed from J: 5 bases; junction bases lacking a gene match: 11. These data are taken from a study of blood T cell repertoires in COVID-19 (dated by TCRdb to between 2020 and 2021). For context, the study as a whole: Collaborator samples came from the United States, Italy and Spain and covered acute and convalescent phases of COVID-19. The prospective study material was composed of cDNA or gDNA derived from T cells, B-cell-depleted T cells, or PBMCs. Subjects who had been exposed to COVID-19, were actively infected with it, or had recovered from it provided the deeply sampled blood TCRbeta repertoires that made up the dataset. The repertoires were released in a freely available public database meant as a resource for research on the immune response to SARS-CoV-2. The samples were drawn from the first 160 participants of the ongoing ImmuneRACE study and from over 950 subjects provided by 6 global collaborators. The sample metadata nearly always contained a de-identified subject ID, COVID-19 status, age in years and sex. Where available, HLA class I and class II types were taken from metadata supplied by the sample provider and were not determined by assay-based typing. Summary of the overall study and its limitations: The quantity of clinical and demographic metadata differed by source and by participant and was supplied without curation.

The immunoSEQ Assay, a bias-controlled multiplex PCR, was used to amplify TCRbeta CDR3 regions from genomic DNA. Per the authors' processing: The number of nucleated cells in each sample was estimated by amplification of reference gene primers within the assay. To quantify the absolute abundance of each unique TCRbeta CDR3 rearrangement, sequence reads were collapsed and filtered. For each sample, productive Simpson clonality was calculated as the square root of Simpson's diversity index over productive rearrangements. TCRdb's version of the immuneACCESS table is confined to in-frame rearrangements and falls short of the full clone set. An unresolved V gene accounts for under half of the shortfall where checked; the remainder is of unknown origin. V and J calls and clone size are given by that table; D and trimming were obtained from the DNA. For this sample the table gives under 550,000 clones, of which approximately 90% were detected only once. 0.75% to 0.85% of the sample lies in the top ten.

One collaborating source in Seattle enrolled patients while the patients were actively infected and followed the patients over time throughout the course of disease. Whole blood was collected in K2EDTA tubes by collaborating institutions according to the institutions' own protocols. For TCRbeta analysis, collaborators shipped samples in one of three forms: frozen whole blood, isolated PBMCs, or DNA extracted from either of those sample types. Sequencing was performed on peripheral blood. The chain was built from TRBV29-1 and TRBJ1-1; 7 nucleotides in the junction match TRBD1. The sequence derives from a man in his late teens or twenties with COVID-19, enrolled during active disease. The DNA reads as follows: TGCAGCGTTGAACTTCGACAGGGCCTGAGTACTGAAGCTTTCTTT. The resulting protein is CSVELRQGLSTEAFF. The full variable domain, with segments outside the CDR3 supplied by the reference TRBV29-1 and TRBJ1-1 proteins, appears as SAVISQKPSRDICQRGTSLTIQCQVDSQVTMMFWYRQQPGQSLTLIATANQGSEATYESGFVIDKFPISRPNLTFSTLTVSNMSPEDSSIYLCSVELRQGLSTEAFFGQGTRLTVV.